This T cell receptor beta chain was sequenced in a study of CD8 T cells in Susac syndrome. Germline CDR1 is SQVTM and CDR2 is ANQGSEA. The ends lost 7 bases at V and 4 bases at J; junction bases unmatched: 7. The CDR3 covers 13 residues. Reverse transcription of about 0.5 to 1 ug RNA used random hexamers. One entry per CDR3 protein, called by TCRdb with MiXCR from the immunoSEQ multiplex PCR reads. Among roughly 130,000 distinct CDR3 sequences listed, roughly 96% were seen once. The rearrangement uses TRBV29-1 and TRBJ2-5; 9 bases align to TRBD1. Source material: CD4+ T cells from PBMCs. This clonotype was obtained from a human donor in good health. Written as DNA, the CDR3 is TGCAGCGGTAGGACAGGGGCGGGAGAGACCCAGTACTTC. This sequence encodes CSGRTGAGETQYF.